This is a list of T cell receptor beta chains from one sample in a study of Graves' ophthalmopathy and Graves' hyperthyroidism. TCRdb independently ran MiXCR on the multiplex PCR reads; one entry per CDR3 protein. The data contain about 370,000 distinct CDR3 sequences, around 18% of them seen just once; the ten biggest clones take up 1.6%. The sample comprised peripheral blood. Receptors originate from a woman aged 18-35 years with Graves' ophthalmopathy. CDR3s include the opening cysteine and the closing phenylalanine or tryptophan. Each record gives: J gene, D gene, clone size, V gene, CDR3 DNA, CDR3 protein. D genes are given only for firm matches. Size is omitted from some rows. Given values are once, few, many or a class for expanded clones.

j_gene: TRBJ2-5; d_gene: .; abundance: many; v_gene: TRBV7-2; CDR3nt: TGTGCCAGCAGCTTGATACTCGGGCTTGGGTATGAGACCCAGTACTTC; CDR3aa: CASSLILGLGYETQYF
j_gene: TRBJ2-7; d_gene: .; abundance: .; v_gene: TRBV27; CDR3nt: TGTGCCAGCAGTTCCCCCCGCGGGACTCGGGTTTACGAGCAGTACTTC; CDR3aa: CASSSPRGTRVYEQYF
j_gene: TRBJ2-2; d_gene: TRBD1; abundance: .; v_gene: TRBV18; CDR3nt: TGTGCCAGCTCACTGACGGCAGGGGGCAACACCGGGGAGCTGTTTTTT; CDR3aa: CASSLTAGGNTGELFF
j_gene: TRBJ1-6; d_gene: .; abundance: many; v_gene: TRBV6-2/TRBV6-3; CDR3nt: TGTGCCAGCAGCTACCAGACCGGACTGCTTAATTCACCCCTCCACTTT; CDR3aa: CASSYQTGLLNSPLHF
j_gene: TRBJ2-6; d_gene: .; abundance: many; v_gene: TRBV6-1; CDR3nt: TGTGCCAGCAGTGTGCAGGACAACTCTGGGGCCAACGTCCTGACTTTC; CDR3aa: CASSVQDNSGANVLTF
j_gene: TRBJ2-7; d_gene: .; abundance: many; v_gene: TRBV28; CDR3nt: TGTGCCAGCAGCCCGCGAGGTTACGAGCAGTACTTC; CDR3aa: CASSPRGYEQYF
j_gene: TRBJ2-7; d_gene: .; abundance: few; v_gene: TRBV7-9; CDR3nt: TGTGCCAGCAGCCACCCCGGGAGATCCTACGAGCAGTACTTC; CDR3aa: CASSHPGRSYEQYF
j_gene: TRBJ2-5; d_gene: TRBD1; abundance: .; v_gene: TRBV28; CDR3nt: TGTGCCAGCAGTTCCGCCGACAGGGCCCAAGAGACCCAGTACTTC; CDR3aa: CASSSADRAQETQYF
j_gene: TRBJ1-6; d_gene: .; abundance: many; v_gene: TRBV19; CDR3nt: TGTGCCAGTAGTATCCTTGGCCGGCCAAACCTCCACTTT; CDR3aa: CASSILGRPNLHF
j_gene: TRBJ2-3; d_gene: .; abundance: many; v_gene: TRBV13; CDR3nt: TGTGCCAGCAGCTTGGGGGGCGCGTTATGGTATGATACGCAGTATTTT; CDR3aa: CASSLGGALWYDTQYF
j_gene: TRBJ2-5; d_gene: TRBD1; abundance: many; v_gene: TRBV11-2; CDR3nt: TGTGCCAGCAGCTTCCAGGGGGCCGGGGAGACCCAGTACTTC; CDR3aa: CASSFQGAGETQYF
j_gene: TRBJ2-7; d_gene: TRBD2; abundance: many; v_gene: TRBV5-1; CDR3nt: TGCGCCAGCAGCTTGGGGCTCCCGACTAGCGGGAGGGCCTCCTACGAGCAGTACTTC; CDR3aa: CASSLGLPTSGRASYEQYF
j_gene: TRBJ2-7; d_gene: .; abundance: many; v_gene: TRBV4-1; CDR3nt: TGCGCCAGCAGCCAAGCGGTCGTGGGGCAGAAGTCCTACGAGCAGTACTTC; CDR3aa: CASSQAVVGQKSYEQYF
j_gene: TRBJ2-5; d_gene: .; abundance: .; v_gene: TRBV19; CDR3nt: TGTGCCAGTAGTATAGTTTTTGCAGGGCTGGAGACCCAGTACTTC; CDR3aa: CASSIVFAGLETQYF
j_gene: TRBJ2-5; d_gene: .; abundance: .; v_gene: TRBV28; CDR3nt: TGTGCCAGCAGTTTAATGGCAGGGCACCAAGAGACCCAGTACTTC; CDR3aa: CASSLMAGHQETQYF
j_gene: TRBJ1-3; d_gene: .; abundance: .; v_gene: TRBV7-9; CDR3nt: TGTGCCAGCAGCTTTGGGGACACCATATATTTT; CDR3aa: CASSFGDTIYF
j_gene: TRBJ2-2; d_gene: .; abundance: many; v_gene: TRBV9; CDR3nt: TGTGCCAGCAGCGTGCACCACCCCGGGACTCATTACACCGGGGAGCTGTTTTTT; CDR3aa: CASSVHHPGTHYTGELFF
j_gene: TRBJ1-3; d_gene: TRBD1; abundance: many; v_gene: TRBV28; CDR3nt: TGTGCCAGCAGTTTTTCGGGACAGGGGGCTGGAAACACCATATATTTT; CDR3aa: CASSFSGQGAGNTIYF
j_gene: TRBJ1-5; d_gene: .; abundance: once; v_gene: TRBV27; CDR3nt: TGTGCCAGCAGTTTACGGGGGCACAATCAGCCCCAGCATTTT; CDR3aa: CASSLRGHNQPQHF
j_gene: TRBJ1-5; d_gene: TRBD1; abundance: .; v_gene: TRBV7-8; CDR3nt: TGTGCCAGCAGTCCTCGGGACAGATATCAGCCCCAGCATTTT; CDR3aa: CASSPRDRYQPQHF
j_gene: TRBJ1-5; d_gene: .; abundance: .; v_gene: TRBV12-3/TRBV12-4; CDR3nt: TGTGCCAGCAGTTTACAGGGCAGACAGCAGCCCCAGCATTTT; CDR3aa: CASSLQGRQQPQHF
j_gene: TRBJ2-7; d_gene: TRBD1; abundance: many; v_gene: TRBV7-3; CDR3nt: TGTGCCAGCAGCTTCTTGACAGGGGCCCACTACGAGCAGTACTTC; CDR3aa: CASSFLTGAHYEQYF
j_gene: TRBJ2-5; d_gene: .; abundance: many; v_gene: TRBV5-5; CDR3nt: TGTGCCAGCAGCCACCCGGAGACCCAGTACTTC; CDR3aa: CASSHPETQYF
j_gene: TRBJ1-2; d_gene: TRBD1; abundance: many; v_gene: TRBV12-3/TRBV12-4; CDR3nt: TGTGCCAGCAGTCTGGCCCCGGGACAGGGGTTCTATGGCTACACCTTC; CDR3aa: CASSLAPGQGFYGYTF
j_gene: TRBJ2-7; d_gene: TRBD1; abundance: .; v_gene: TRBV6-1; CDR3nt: TGTGCTACGAGGGGACAGGGGGCTTACGAGCAGTACTTC; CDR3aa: CATRGQGAYEQYF
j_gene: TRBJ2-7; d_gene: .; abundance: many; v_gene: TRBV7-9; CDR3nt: TGTGCCAGCAGCTTGAACCTTGCGCAGTACTTC; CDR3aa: CASSLNLAQYF
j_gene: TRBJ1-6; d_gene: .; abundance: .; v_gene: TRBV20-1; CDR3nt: TGCAGTGCTAGTAGGAATTCACCCCTCCACTTT; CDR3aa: CSASRNSPLHF
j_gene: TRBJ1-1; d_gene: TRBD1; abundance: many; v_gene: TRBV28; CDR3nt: TGTGCCAGCAGTCCGACAGGGGCCACCCCTGAAGCTTTCTTT; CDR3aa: CASSPTGATPEAFF
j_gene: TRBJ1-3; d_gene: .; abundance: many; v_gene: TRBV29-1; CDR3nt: TGCAGCGTTGAAAGGGGAATTGGAAACACCATATATTTT; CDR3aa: CSVERGIGNTIYF
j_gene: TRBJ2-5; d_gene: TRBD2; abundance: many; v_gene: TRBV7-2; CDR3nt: TGTGCCAGCAGCTTAAGCTCTAGCGGGGGCGGGGGGGAGACCCAGTACTTC; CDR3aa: CASSLSSSGGGGETQYF
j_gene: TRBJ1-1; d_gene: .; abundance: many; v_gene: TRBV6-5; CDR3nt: TGTGCCAGCATAGCCGGGCCGAACACTGAAGCTTTCTTT; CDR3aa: CASIAGPNTEAFF
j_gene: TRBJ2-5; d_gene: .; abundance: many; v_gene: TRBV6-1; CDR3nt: TGTGCCAGTGCAGGGCGACAAGAGACCCAGTACTTC; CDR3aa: CASAGRQETQYF
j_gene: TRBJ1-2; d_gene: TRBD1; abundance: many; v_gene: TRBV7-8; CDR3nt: TGTGCCAGCAGCTTAGGGACAGGGGGCGCTTCCAAGAACCCTGGCTACACCTTC; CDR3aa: CASSLGTGGASKNPGYTF
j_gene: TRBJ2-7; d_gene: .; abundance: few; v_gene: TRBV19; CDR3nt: TGTGCCAGTAGTAGGGTGATGGAGTACGAGCAGTACTTC; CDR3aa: CASSRVMEYEQYF
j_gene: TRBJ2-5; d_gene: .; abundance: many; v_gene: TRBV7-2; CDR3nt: TGTGCCAGCAGCTTAGTGAAGGGGGAGACCCAGTACTTC; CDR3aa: CASSLVKGETQYF
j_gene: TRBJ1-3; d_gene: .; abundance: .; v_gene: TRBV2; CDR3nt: TGTGCCAGCCGTAATAGGGAAGTCGGAAACACCATATATTTT; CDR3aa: CASRNREVGNTIYF
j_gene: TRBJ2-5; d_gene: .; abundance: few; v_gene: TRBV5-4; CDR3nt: TGTGCCAGCAGCTTCCGGCGGAACACAGAGACCCAGTACTTC; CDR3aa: CASSFRRNTETQYF
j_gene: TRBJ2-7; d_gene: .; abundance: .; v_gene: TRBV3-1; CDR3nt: TGTGCCAGCAGCCAATATCGGGGGCCCTACGGGCAGTACTTC; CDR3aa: CASSQYRGPYGQYF
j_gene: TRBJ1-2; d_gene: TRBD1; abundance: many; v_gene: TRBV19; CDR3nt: TGTGCCAGTAGCCGTCGGACAGGGGGTACCTATGGCTACACCTTC; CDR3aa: CASSRRTGGTYGYTF
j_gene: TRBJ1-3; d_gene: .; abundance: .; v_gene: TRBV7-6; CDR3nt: TGTGCCAGCAGCATGGGGGGGGGCTCTGGAAACACCATATATTTT; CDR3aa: CASSMGGGSGNTIYF
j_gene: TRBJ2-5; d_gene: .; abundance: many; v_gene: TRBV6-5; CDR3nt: TGTGCCAGCAGTTCTCCCCTCGGGGGAGGAGAGACCCAGTACTTC; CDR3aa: CASSSPLGGGETQYF
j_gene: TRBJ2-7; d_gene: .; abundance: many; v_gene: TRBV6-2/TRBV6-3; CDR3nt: TGTGCCAGCAGTTCGGACGGGAACGAGCAGTACTTC; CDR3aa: CASSSDGNEQYF
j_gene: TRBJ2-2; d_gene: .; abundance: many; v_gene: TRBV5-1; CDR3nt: TGCGCCAGCAGTCGGGACTTCCGCACCGGGGAGCTGTTTTTT; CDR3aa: CASSRDFRTGELFF
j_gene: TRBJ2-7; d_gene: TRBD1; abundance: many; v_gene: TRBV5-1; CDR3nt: TGCGCCAGCAGCTCGACAGGGAATTTAAACGAGCAGTACTTC; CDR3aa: CASSSTGNLNEQYF
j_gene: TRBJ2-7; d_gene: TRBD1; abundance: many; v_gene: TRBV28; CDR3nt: TGTGCCAGCACCCGACACCGGGACAGGGGCTACGAGCAGTACTTC; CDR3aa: CASTRHRDRGYEQYF
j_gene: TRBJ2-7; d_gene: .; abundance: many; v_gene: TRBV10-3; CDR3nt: TGTGCCATCAGTGAGGGAGTTTACGAGCAGTACTTC; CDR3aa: CAISEGVYEQYF
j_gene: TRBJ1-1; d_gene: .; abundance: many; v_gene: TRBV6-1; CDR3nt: TGTGCCAGCACCCCTGAATGGGTTACTGAAGCTTTCTTT; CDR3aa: CASTPEWVTEAFF
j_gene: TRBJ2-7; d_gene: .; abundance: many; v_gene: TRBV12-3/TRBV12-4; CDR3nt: TGTGCCAGCAGTTTAGTAAGGACGAAGAGGGGCTACGAGCAGTACTTC; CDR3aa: CASSLVRTKRGYEQYF
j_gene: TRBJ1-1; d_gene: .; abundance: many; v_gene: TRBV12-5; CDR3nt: TGTGCTAGTGGTTTGGTACGTCCCCGCGGCACTGAAGCTTTCTTT; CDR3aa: CASGLVRPRGTEAFF
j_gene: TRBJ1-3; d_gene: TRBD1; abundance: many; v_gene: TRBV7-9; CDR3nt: TGTGCCAGCAGCTCAGACAGGGGCTATGGAAACACCATATATTTT; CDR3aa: CASSSDRGYGNTIYF
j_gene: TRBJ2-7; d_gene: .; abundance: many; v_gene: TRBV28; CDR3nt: TGTGCCAGCAGTTTACCCGACAGGCGTAGCTACGAGCAGTACTTC; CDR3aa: CASSLPDRRSYEQYF